The 13 T cell receptor beta chains given below trace back to one sample, sequenced in a study of T cells in women clearing cervical HPV infection. Produced via immunoSEQ multiplex PCR; TCRdb's table is partial and in-frame only. The listing records tens of thousands of clones. The sample taken for sequencing was blood buffy coat. The receptors were sampled from a woman aged 18 to 69 with a cervical HPV16 infection that either progressed to CIN3+ or cleared (not recorded which).

A note on this clone: The DNA ends 3 residues before the CDR3 does, and the rest of the CDR3 is filled in from the germline J gene. The genes are TRBV12-3 or TRBV12-4 and TRBJ2-3, with 9 nucleotides matching TRBD1. J was trimmed by 2 bases and V by 6 bases; bases with no gene match: 6. The CDR3 is 15 residues long. The part of the CDR3 DNA that was read is TGTGCCAGCAGGGATACAGGGGGCTACACAGATACG. Translated: CASRDTGGYTDT. From start to end, the CDR3 is CASRDTGGYTDTQYF.

With respect to this clone: The DNA ends 3 residues before the CDR3 does, and the rest of the CDR3 is filled in from the germline J gene. The chain is built from TRBV11-3 and TRBJ2-7; D call uncertain. V gave up 2 bases and J gave up 0 bases, with 8 bases separating them. Germline loops: CDR1 SGHNT, CDR2 YENEEA. The CDR3 length is 14 residues. CDR3 bases read: TGTGCCAGCAGCTTATTTGTCTCCTCCTACGAG. It codes for CASSLFVSSYE. The entire CDR3 sequence reads CASSLFVSSYEQYF.

Comment on this clone: Sequencing ends 3 residues short of the CDR3 end; the germline J gene provides the rest. V usage is TRBV10-1 and J usage is TRBJ2-1, with no clear D. Trimming removed 3 bases from V and 4 bases from J, with 7 bases in between. CDR3 size: 13 residues. Germline V gene sequence: CDR1 WNHNN, CDR2 SYGVQD (reference sequence). The DNA read from the CDR3 is TGCGCCAGCAGTGAAGCCACTTACAATGAG. Translation gives CASSEATYNE. The CDR3 reads in full as CASSEATYNEQFF.

On this clone itself: The read is 3 residues too short to cover the CDR3 end, so that end is filled in from the germline J gene. The chain carries TRBV7-6 and TRBJ1-1; TRBD1 aligns across 8 bases. The CDR3 is made up of 15 amino acids. The germline gives CDR1 SGHVS, CDR2 FNYEAQ. Losses at the gene ends were 5 bases for V and 6 bases for J; bases not matched to a gene: 11. The CDR3 here is CASSPRTGQTSEAFF. The CDR3 DNA, read in part, is TGTGCCAGCAGCCCAAGGACAGGGCAAACTTCTGAA.

Turning to this clone: The read ends 3 residues early relative to the CDR3; the germline J gene fills the gap. V gene TRBV6-1 combines with J gene TRBJ2-7; 9 positions match TRBD1. Trimming at V came to 4 bases and at J to 3 bases, leaving 7 bases not matched to a gene. The CDR3 covers 15 residues. CDR1 and CDR2 (germline): MNHNS, SASEGT. The CDR3 reads CASSGGQGYDYEQYF. Incomplete CDR3 DNA: TGTGCCAGCAGTGGAGGACAGGGGTATGACTACGAG.

Comments on this clone: The read is 3 residues too short to cover the CDR3 end, so that end is filled in from the germline J gene. The V call is TRBV18, the J call TRBJ1-2, with unresolved D. CDR1 and CDR2 (germline): KGHSH, LQKENI. Trimming left V 0 bases short and J 4 bases short, with 9 bases between. The CDR3 is made up of 14 amino acids. The part of the CDR3 DNA that was read is TGTGCCAGCTCACCACCGCTAATCCCCTATGGC. Translation gives CASSPPLIPYG. The full CDR3 protein reads CASSPPLIPYGYTF.

Points on this clone: The read terminates 3 residues before the CDR3 end, so the remaining end is supplied by the germline J gene. The chain combines TRBV6-2 or TRBV6-3 with TRBJ2-3; 12 bases are shared with TRBD2. Germline V gives CDR1 MNHEY, CDR2 SVGEGT. The CDR3 consists of 17 residues. The junction had 12 bases not matched to a gene; V was cut back by 6 bases and J by 5 bases. CDR3 DNA, as far as it was read: TGTGCCAGCAGCTACCTAGCGGGGGGGCCGGATGAAGATACG. Translating gives CASSYLAGGPDEDT. The full CDR3 is CASSYLAGGPDEDTQYF.

About this clone itself: With the read ending 3 residues before the CDR3 end, the germline J gene is used to fill in that end. This chain uses TRBV20-1 with TRBJ2-3; TRBD2 matches 11 bases. The V segment lost 3 bases and the J segment 5 bases; nucleotides outside the gene matches: 4. The CDR3 consists of 14 residues. CDR1 DFQATT and CDR2 SNEGSKA come from the germline V gene (reference sequence). The CDR3 here is CSARTSGVGDTQYF. Partial CDR3 DNA: TGCAGTGCTAGGACTAGCGGGGTGGGAGATACG.

Concerning this clone: The read terminates 3 residues before the CDR3 end, so the remaining end is supplied by the germline J gene. The chain employs TRBV20-1 and TRBJ1-1; tentative D call: TRBD1 (5 bases). Trimming took off 0 bases at V and 4 bases at J, with 12 bases between the two ends. CDR3 length: 14 residues. The germline CDR1 and CDR2 sequences are DFQATT and SNEGSKA (reference sequence). The CDR3 loop reads CSARDQGIGTEAFF. The sequenced part of the CDR3 DNA is TGCAGTGCTAGAGATCAGGGTATCGGCACTGAA.

About this clone itself: The missing CDR3 end, 3 residues past where the read stops, is filled in from the germline J gene. This rearrangement joins TRBV7-6 to TRBJ2-7; 8 bases align to TRBD2. Unmatched junction bases numbered 3, after V lost 7 bases and J lost 1 base. Germline values: CDR1 SGHVS, CDR2 FNYEAQ. This CDR3 comprises 13 residues. CDR3 sequence: CASTSGSSYEQYF. Incomplete CDR3 DNA: TGTGCCAGCACCAGCGGGAGTTCCTACGAG.

A note on this clone: The read gets to within 3 residues of the CDR3 end, and the germline J gene fills in the rest. The V gene is TRBV2, the J gene TRBJ2-5, with D maybe TRBD1 (6 bases). This CDR3 is 14 amino acids long. Looked up from germline, CDR1 is SNHLY and CDR2 is FYNNEI. The V and J ends lost 9 bases and 2 bases respectively, with 16 bases between them. This CDR3 reads CASQGWGPQETQYF. Partial CDR3 DNA: TGTGCCAGTCAGGGTTGGGGGCCGCAAGAGACC.

To note about this clone: The DNA ends 3 residues before the CDR3 does, and the rest of the CDR3 is filled in from the germline J gene. The chain carries TRBV7-2 and TRBJ2-4; D is unclear. CDR3 length: 11 amino acids. The germline V gene has CDR1 SGHTA and CDR2 FQGNSA. This CDR3 reads CASSLAGFQYF. CDR3 DNA (partial): TGTGCCAGCAGCTTAGCAGGGTTT.

With respect to this clone: The CDR3 end lies 3 residues beyond the end of the read and is filled in from the germline J gene. V gene TRBV4-1 combines with J gene TRBJ1-4; TRBD1 matches 7 bases. The CDR3 sequence is 17 residues long. J lost 7 bases, V lost 0 bases, and 11 bases had no gene match. Germline CDR1 MGHRA, CDR2 YSYEKL. CDR3 region: CASSQDEGARSSEKLFF. The CDR3 bases that were read are TGCGCCAGCAGCCAAGACGAGGGGGCGAGGTCGTCTGAAAAA.